This TCR beta chain was documented in a study of blood T cell repertoires in COVID-19 (dated by TCRdb to 2020 to 2022). Regarding the research as a whole: Samples from collaborators originated in the United States, Italy and Spain and spanned both the acute and convalescent phases of COVID-19. The material from the prospective study consisted of cDNA or gDNA derived from T cells, B-cell-depleted T cells, or PBMCs. Subjects who had been exposed to COVID-19, were actively infected with it, or had recovered from it provided the deeply sampled blood TCRbeta repertoires that made up the dataset. The repertoires were released in a freely available public database meant as a resource for research on the immune response to SARS-CoV-2. The samples were drawn from two sources: the first 160 participants of the ongoing ImmuneRACE study, and 1,254 subjects contributed by 6 global collaborators. Nearly every sample came with metadata listing a de-identified subject ID, COVID-19 status, age in years and sex. Where available, HLA class I and class II types were obtained from metadata supplied by the sample provider rather than from assay-based typing. Study-wide findings and limitations: Clinical and demographic metadata were provided uncurated, with the amount varying by source and participant.

TCRbeta CDR3 regions were amplified from genomic DNA by means of the immunoSEQ Assay, a bias-controlled multiplex PCR. Concerning the study's data processing: Within the assay, amplification of reference gene primers was used to estimate how many nucleated cells each sample contained. To quantify the absolute abundance of each unique TCRbeta CDR3 rearrangement, sequence reads were collapsed and filtered. For each sample, productive Simpson clonality was calculated as the square root of Simpson's diversity index across productive rearrangements. In its TCRdb copy, this immuneACCESS table keeps in-frame sequences only and misses some clones. Where compared with another copy, unresolved V genes explain less than half of these, and the others have no known cause. That table furnishes V, J and clone size, whereas the DNA furnished D and trimming. This sample has about 160,000 clones in its table, and around four fifths of those were observed once. The ten largest clones add up to approximately 2.6% of the sample.

In regard to this clone: The target of this receptor is not known. No base qualities exist here, and no much larger clone lies one base off it.

V drops 2 bases and J drops 0 bases, leaving 8 bases in between. The CDR1 and CDR2 encoded by the germline V gene are SGHVT and SQSDAQ. CDR3 length: 15 amino acids, cysteine to phenylalanine. Only the CDR3 portion is preserved as DNA: 45 bases, with reading frame beginning at the first base. The collaborating institutions used their own protocols to collect whole blood in K2EDTA tubes. Collaborator samples were shipped for TCRbeta analysis as frozen whole blood, isolated PBMCs, or DNA extracted from either sample type. This TCR was sampled from a man between 65 and 85 years old with acute or convalescent COVID-19. The sequenced material came from peripheral blood. The sequence joins TRBV7-4 to TRBJ1-5; the D gene is perhaps TRBD1, on 6 matching bases. The CDR3 has the sequence CASSLRTDSNQPQHF. The DNA sequence is as follows: TGTGCCAGCAGCTTAAGGACAGATAGCAATCAGCCCCAGCATTTT.